This T cell receptor (beta chain) comes out of a study of blood T cells in healthy people across ages. Whole-study results and caveats: The study could not conclusively compare naive and antigen-experienced cells, given its unsorted PBMCs.

The V and J ends lost 5 bases and 4 bases, in that order; junction bases with no gene match: 3. This CDR3 has 12 residues. Germline lookup yields CDR1 SGHDT and CDR2 YYEEEE. This clonotype was picked up many times. Antigen: not known. Primers used in a second PCR of about 7 to 12 cycles were a sample-barcoded 5' primer and a J-beta primer mix. The template-switch adaptor was a 5' adaptor with 12 random nucleotides. It tagged each cDNA molecule. TCRdb analysed the 5' RACE reads with MiXCR anew, one entry per CDR3 protein. Found here are 1.5 million to 2 million distinct CDR3 sequences, approximately 28% of them singletons; the top ten hold less than 9.5%.

The source is a woman under 40 in good health. The source material was blood. The chain couples TRBV5-6 to TRBJ2-7; 7 bases map to TRBD2. Here the CDR3 reads CASSWGGYEQYF. The DNA of the CDR3 is TGTGCCAGCAGTTGGGGGGGATACGAGCAGTACTTC.